This note documents a single T cell receptor beta chain sequence. This CDR3 has 15 residues. The V gene's germline CDR1 is MNHEY and CDR2 SVGEGT. Germline trimming cut 0 bases from V and 1 base from J; bases unmatched to any gene: 3. This sample stems from a study of blood T cell repertoires in COVID-19. Study background: T cells, B-cell-depleted T cells, or PBMCs supplied cDNA or gDNA.

Using immunoSEQ multiplex PCR, the repertoire was profiled, and TCRdb retains in-frame clones only, with some absent. The sample has around 100,000 clones; around nine tenths are singletons. This receptor was identified in a human donor in a cohort sampled during active COVID-19. The V and J genes are TRBV6-2 or TRBV6-3 and TRBJ2-7; TRBD1 aligns across 7 bases. The specimen was peripheral blood. This CDR3 is CASSYSTRGSYEQYF. CDR3 in DNA: TGTGCCAGCAGTTACTCGACCAGGGGGTCCTACGAGCAGTACTTC.